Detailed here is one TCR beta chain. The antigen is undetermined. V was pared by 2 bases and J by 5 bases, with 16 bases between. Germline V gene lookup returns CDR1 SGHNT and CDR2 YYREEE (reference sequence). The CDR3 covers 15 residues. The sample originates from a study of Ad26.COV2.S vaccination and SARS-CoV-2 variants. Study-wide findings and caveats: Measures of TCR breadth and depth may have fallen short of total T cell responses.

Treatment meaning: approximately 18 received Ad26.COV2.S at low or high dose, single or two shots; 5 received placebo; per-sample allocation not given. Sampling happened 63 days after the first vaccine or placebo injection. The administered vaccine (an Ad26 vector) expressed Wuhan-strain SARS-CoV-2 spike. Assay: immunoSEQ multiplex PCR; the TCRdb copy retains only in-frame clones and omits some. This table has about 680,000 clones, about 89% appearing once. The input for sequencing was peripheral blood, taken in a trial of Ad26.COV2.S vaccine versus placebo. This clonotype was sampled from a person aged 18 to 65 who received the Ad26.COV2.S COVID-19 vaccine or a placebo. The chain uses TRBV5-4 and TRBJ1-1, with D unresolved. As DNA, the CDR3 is TGTGCCAGCAGCTTTGATGGGAGAAAGAGGACTGAAGCTTTCTTT. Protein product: CASSFDGRKRTEAFF.